This T cell receptor beta chain was observed in a study of blood T cell repertoires in COVID-19. Across the whole study: There were acute and convalescent COVID-19 samples, and they came from the United States, Italy and Spain.

Authors' processing steps: Reference gene primer amplification yielded estimated nucleated cell counts. Here immunoSEQ multiplex PCR was the method, and the copy in TCRdb shows in-frame clones only, minus some. D and trimming come from the DNA, and the V and J calls and clone size come from that table. Here the sample spans 400,000 to 450,000 clones, over 75% being singletons. The CDR3 is 13 residues long. Germline V gene lookup returns CDR1 SGHTA and CDR2 FQGNSA. Trimming left V 5 bases short and J 1 base short, with 8 bases between. This clonotype was sampled from a woman in her thirties or forties with COVID-19, enrolled during active disease. Sequenced input: peripheral blood. This chain joins TRBV7-2 and TRBJ1-1; no firm D call. The CDR3 DNA reads TGTGCCAGCAGCACCACACCGAACACTGAAGCTTTCTTT. Translating it yields CASSTTPNTEAFF.